The text below deals with one TCR beta chain. The data were taken from a study of blood T cell repertoires in COVID-19. Whole-study context: The samples span acute and convalescent COVID-19 from the United States, Italy and Spain.

Sequenced by immunoSEQ multiplex PCR; TCRdb stores in-frame clones only, minus some. The sample has under 250,000 clones; around four fifths are singletons. CDR1 and CDR2 from the germline V gene are SGHDN and FVKESK. This CDR3 is 16 amino acids long. Deletions cut 3 bases from V and 1 base from J, with 15 bases between. The chain has TRBV14 and TRBJ1-2, with D maybe TRBD1 (6 bases). Sequenced material: peripheral blood. This TCR derives from a woman in her fifties or sixties who had recovered from COVID-19. The CDR3, as DNA: TGTGCCAGCAGCCAGACGGACAGATCTATTAACTATGGCTACACCTTC. Protein product: CASSQTDRSINYGYTF.